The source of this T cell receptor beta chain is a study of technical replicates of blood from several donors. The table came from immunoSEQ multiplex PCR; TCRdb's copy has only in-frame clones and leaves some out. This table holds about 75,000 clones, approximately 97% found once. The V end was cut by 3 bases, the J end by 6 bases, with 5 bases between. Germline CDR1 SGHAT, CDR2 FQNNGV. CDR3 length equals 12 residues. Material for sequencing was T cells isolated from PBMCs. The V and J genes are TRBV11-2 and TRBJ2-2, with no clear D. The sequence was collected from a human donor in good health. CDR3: CASSLAAGELFF. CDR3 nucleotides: TGTGCCAGCAGCTTGGCCGCCGGGGAGCTGTTTTTT. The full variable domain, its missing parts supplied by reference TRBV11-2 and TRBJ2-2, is EAGVAQSPRYKIIEKRQSVAFWCNPISGHATLYWYQQILGQGPKLLIQFQNNGVVDDSQLPKDRFSAERLKGVDSTLKIQPAKLEDSAVYLCASSLAAGELFFGEGSRLTVL.